The rows below give T cell receptor beta chains drawn from one sample of a study of PD-1 blockade in classical Hodgkin lymphoma. Sequenced by immunoSEQ multiplex PCR; TCRdb stores in-frame clones only, minus some. The table has about 41,000 clones, around 86% seen once; the top ten hold less than 7%. The sample was peripheral blood mononuclear cells (PBMCs), taken before the second cycle of nivolumab. Every receptor here comes from a human donor with classical Hodgkin lymphoma. The CDR3 runs from the conserved cysteine through the conserved F or W. Fields, in order: D gene, V gene, CDR3 protein. A D gene is named only where the DNA matches it firmly.

-,TRBV5-4,CASSGGTNQETQYF
-,TRBV11-2,CASSFLGNNEQFF
-,TRBV7-9,CASSLETEQYF
-,TRBV11-2,CASSLGRGEKLFF
-,TRBV10-2,CASSEGLRQETQYF
-,TRBV5-1,CASSLAWTEQETQYF
TRBD2,TRBV11-2,CASSLVGAGAIQYF
TRBD2,TRBV11-2,CASSPLAGGLYYEQYF
-,TRBV10-1,CASSDGYEQYF
TRBD1,TRBV29-1,CSVAWLSGGRVAEAFF
-,TRBV5-4,CASSVLGGYEQYF
-,TRBV5-6,CASSLARRRDSGNTIYF
-,TRBV21-1,CASSPRDSSGNQPQHF
TRBD1,TRBV7-2,CASSLTGGYEQYF
TRBD2,TRBV19,CASSAGGHEQFF
-,TRBV19,CASASYAGASPYEQYF
TRBD1,TRBV28,CASTLTGGGDTQYF
-,TRBV4-2,CASSHGPGTEAFF
-,TRBV27,CAIAGPSNEQYF
-,TRBV6-5,CASSHGGSGNTIYF
TRBD1,TRBV7-2,CASLLMAGGTDTQYF
TRBD1,TRBV19,CASSPDRSYEQYF
-,TRBV9,CASSVAGAQETQYF
TRBD1,TRBV11-3,CASSPHGRGLGQPQHF
-,TRBV19,CASSIDGGVGYEQYF
TRBD2,TRBV5-1,CASSSGLAGGPPDTQYF
-,TRBV28,CASSLFQAINTGELFF
TRBD1,TRBV9,CASSVTGQGNSGNTIYF
-,TRBV5-4,CASSPPGTDTQYF
TRBD1,TRBV18,CASSPNEGAHGYTF
-,TRBV13,CASRLMGAGANVLTF
TRBD2,TRBV29-1,CSVDSSRGVGLGEQFF
-,TRBV6-6,CASSYGGGVNYGYTF
-,TRBV5-8,CASSLYSAKGKLFF
TRBD1,TRBV5-1,CASRPSGTGWGEQYF
TRBD2,TRBV5-1,CASSLEGAGTANEQFF
-,TRBV10-1,CADDDGRVETQYF
TRBD1,TRBV4-3,CASSQDRPRTGTNEKLFF
-,TRBV5-1,CASSLAGGLGEKLFF
-,TRBV19,CASSPGQQETQYF
-,TRBV28,CASSHPGHRNAFF
TRBD2,TRBV6-6,CASSLVLGLVYNEQFF
TRBD1,TRBV18,CASSPRTHRGRRDEQYF
-,TRBV27,CASRDGPREQYF
TRBD2,TRBV11-2,CASSFSTSGYYEQYF
TRBD2,TRBV27,CASSPRTSGYEQYF
-,TRBV25-1,CASSEYRDTGELFF
-,TRBV11-2,CASSLRGGSYNEQFF
TRBD2,TRBV19,CASSMTGIAGVYRNEQFF
-,TRBV7-9,CASPEDPFAGRPNTGELFF
-,TRBV7-2,CASSLGQNTGELFF
TRBD2,TRBV27,CASSSLPGTSGRASNEQFF
TRBD2,TRBV28,CASNLAGAGYEQFF
TRBD2,TRBV2,CASSEDTGRVQETQYF
TRBD1,TRBV4-3,CASSPVTGHSSGNTIYF